The 7 T cell receptor beta chains listed next were all sequenced from one sample in a study of chemoradiotherapy in HPV16-positive cancers. Here immunoSEQ multiplex PCR was the method, and the copy in TCRdb shows in-frame clones only, minus some. This table has thousands of clones, under 80% appearing once. The sequenced sample was tumor tissue, obtained from a patient who underwent chemoradiotherapy. These receptors originate from a human donor with HPV-associated anogenital cancer.

The chain carries TRBV5-6 and TRBJ2-5; 8 nucleotides match TRBD1. CDR1 and CDR2 from the germline V gene are SGHDT and YYEEEE. V was clipped by 2 bases and J by 2 bases; unmatched bases: 5. The CDR3 contains 15 residues. The CDR3 bases are TGTGCCAGCAGCTTCGGACAGGGACGGCAAGAGACCCAGTACTTC. Its protein product is CASSFGQGRQETQYF.

The CDR3 protein is CASSLEGATNEKLFF. Here the CDR3 DNA reads TGTGCCAGCAGCTTGGAAGGAGCAACTAATGAAAAACTGTTTTTT. The J gene is TRBJ1-4, the V gene TRBV5-4; D unresolved. Germline CDR1 and CDR2: SGHNT and YYREEE (reference sequence). V lost 0 bases and J 0 bases, leaving 6 bases between the germline ends. There are 15 residues in the CDR3.

The gene calls are TRBV7-2 and TRBJ2-2, with unresolved D. The germline V gene has CDR1 SGHTA and CDR2 FQGNSA. Trimming stripped 3 bases from V and 1 base from J, with 6 bases between. The CDR3 consists of 14 residues. CDR3 amino acids: CASSFSGNTGELFF. The CDR3 bases are TGTGCCAGCAGCTTTTCAGGGAACACCGGGGAGCTGTTTTTT.

The chain recombines TRBV12-5 with TRBJ2-2; 9 bases line up with TRBD1. J lost 3 bases, V lost 0 bases, and 2 bases had no gene match. Germline loops: CDR1 LGHNT, CDR2 FRNRAP. There are 16 residues in the CDR3. CDR3 amino acids: CASGLVQGADTGELFF. The CDR3 DNA reads as TGTGCTAGTGGTTTGGTACAGGGGGCAGACACCGGGGAGCTGTTTTTT.

The CDR3: CASSPGGSGANVLTF. The CDR3 DNA follows: TGTGCCAGCAGCCCCGGCGGCTCTGGGGCCAACGTCCTGACTTTC. V gene TRBV6-6 combines with J gene TRBJ2-6; no reliable D call. Germline CDR1 reads MNHNY; CDR2 reads SVGAGI (reference sequence). CDR3 length equals 15 residues. The V gene lost 6 bases and the J gene lost 0 bases, with 9 bases spanning the gap.

This clone was seen a handful of times. The gene calls are TRBV7-2 and TRBJ2-7; tentatively, D is TRBD1 (6 bases). Germline V CDR1 and CDR2: SGHTA, FQGNSA. The CDR3 runs to 17 residues. The V end was cut by 5 bases, the J end by 0 bases, with 20 bases between. The CDR3 region has the DNA TGTGCCAGCAGCCTCATGGCGGACAGTCCTTTCTCCTACGAGCAGTACTTC. Its translation is CASSLMADSPFSYEQYF. The variable domain in full, completed from reference TRBV7-2 and TRBJ2-7, reads GAGVSQSPSNKVTEKGKDVELRCDPISGHTALYWYRQSLGQGLEFLIYFQGNSAPDKSGLPSDRFSAERTGGSVSTLTIQRTQQEDSAVYLCASSLMADSPFSYEQYFGPGTRLTVT.

The CDR3 region has the DNA TGTGCCATCAGTGGGAGACAAAACACTGAAGCTTTCTTT. It encodes CAISGRQNTEAFF. The chain joins TRBV10-3 to TRBJ1-1; D is uncertain. Germline lookup yields CDR1 ENHRY and CDR2 SYGVKD. This CDR3 has 13 residues. Trimming stripped 4 bases from V and 2 bases from J, with 8 bases between.